This record looks at one T cell receptor (beta chain) sequence and its context. Its antigen is undetermined. These data belong to a study of beta chain features in type 1 diabetes. Study outcomes and limitations: Moderate but significant shortening of TCRB CDR3s was recorded in all four CD4+ subsets from Type 1 diabetes patients. Whatever favoring of shorter templates PCR might show would apply equally to patients and controls. A closer apparent resemblance between naive, central memory and Treg TCRB repertoires was seen in patients than in healthy donors.

Expressed TCRB transcripts got sequenced, as all isolated RNA was reverse transcribed. Sequencing of naive, central memory and regulatory T cell samples gave an average of around 3.8 million reads. Generated by immunoSEQ multiplex PCR, the TCRdb table keeps only in-frame clones and is missing some. The repertoire holds over 150,000 clones, with about 9% as singletons. The CDR3 spans 16 residues. CDR1 is LNHDA and CDR2 is SQIVND in the germline V gene (reference sequence). The trim removed 11 bases at V and 3 bases at J, leaving 14 bases unmatched. Sequencing was done on a sample of central memory CD4+ T cells from blood. This sequence joins TRBV19 and TRBJ2-7, with 12 positions matching TRBD2. The clonotype comes from a woman younger than 30 with type 1 diabetes. CDR3 loop: CASSGLAGGPGYEQYF. The CDR3 nucleotides are TGTGCCTCTAGCGGGCTAGCGGGAGGGCCGGGCTACGAGCAGTACTTC.